The present T cell receptor beta chain was sequenced within a study of breast tumors, draining lymph nodes, adjacent tissues. Per germline, CDR1 KGHSH and CDR2 LQKENI. The CDR3 loop spans 15 amino acids. Trimming at V came to 1 base and at J to 6 bases, leaving 7 bases not matched to a gene. TCRdb processed the multiplex PCR reads anew with MiXCR; each CDR3 protein has one entry. The data hold some 65,000 distinct CDR3 sequences, with less than 50% observed a single time. This clonotype was detected ten times or more. The gene calls are TRBV18 and TRBJ1-2; 8 bases align to TRBD1. The clonotype comes from a female donor with breast cancer. Some clones in this sample may be carry-over from other donors' samples. The sample consisted of breast tumor tissue. CDR3 in amino acids: CASSPLSGGKNGYTF. The CDR3 coding sequence is TGTGCCAGCTCACCACTTTCAGGGGGCAAGAATGGCTACACCTTC.